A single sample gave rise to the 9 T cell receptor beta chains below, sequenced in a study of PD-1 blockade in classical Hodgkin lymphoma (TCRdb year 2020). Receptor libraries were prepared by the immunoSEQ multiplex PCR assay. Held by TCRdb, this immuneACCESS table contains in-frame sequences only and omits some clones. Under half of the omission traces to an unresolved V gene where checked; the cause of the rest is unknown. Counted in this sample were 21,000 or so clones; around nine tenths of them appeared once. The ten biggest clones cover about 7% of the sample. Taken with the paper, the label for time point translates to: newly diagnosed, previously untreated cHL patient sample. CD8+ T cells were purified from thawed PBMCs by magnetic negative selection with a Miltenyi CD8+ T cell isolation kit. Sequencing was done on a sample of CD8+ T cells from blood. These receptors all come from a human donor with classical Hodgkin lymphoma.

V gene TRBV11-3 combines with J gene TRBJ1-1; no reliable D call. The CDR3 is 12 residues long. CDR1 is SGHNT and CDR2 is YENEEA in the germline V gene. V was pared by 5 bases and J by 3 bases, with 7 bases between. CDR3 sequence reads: CASSVGDTEAFF. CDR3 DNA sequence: TGTGCCAGCAGCGTCGGGGACACTGAAGCTTTCTTT.

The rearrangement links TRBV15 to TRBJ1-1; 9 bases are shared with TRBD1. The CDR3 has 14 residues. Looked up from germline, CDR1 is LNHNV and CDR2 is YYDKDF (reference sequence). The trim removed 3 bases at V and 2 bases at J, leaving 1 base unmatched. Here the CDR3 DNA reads TGTGCCACCAGCAGGGACAGGGGTAACACTGAAGCTTTCTTT. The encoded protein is CATSRDRGNTEAFF.

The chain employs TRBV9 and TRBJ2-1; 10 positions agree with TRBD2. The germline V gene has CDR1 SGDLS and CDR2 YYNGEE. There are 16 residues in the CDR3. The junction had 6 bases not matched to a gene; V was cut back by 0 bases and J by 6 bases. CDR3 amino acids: CASSVARAGGSNEQFF. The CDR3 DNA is TGTGCCAGCAGCGTAGCTAGAGCGGGAGGGTCCAATGAGCAGTTCTTC.

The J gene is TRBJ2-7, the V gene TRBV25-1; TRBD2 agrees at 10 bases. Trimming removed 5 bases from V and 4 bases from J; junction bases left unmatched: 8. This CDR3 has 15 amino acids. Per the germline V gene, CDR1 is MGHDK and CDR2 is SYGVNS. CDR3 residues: CASSPSGRNSYEQYF. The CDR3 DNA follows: TGTGCCAGCAGTCCTAGCGGGAGAAATAGTTACGAGCAGTACTTC.

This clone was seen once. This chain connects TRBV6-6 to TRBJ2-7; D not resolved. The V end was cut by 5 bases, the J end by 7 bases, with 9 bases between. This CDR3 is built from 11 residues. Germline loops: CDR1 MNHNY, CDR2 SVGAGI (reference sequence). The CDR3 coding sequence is TGTGCCAGCAGTCTGGGTCAGGAGCAGTACTTC. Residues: CASSLGQEQYF.

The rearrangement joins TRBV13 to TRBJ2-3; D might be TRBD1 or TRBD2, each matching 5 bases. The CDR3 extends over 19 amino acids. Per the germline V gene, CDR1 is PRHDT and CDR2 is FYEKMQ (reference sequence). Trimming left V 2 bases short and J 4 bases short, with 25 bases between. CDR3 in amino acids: CASSLLDSGTIRPADTQYF. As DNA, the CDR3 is TGTGCCAGCAGCTTACTTGACTCCGGGACGATAAGGCCCGCAGATACGCAGTATTTT.

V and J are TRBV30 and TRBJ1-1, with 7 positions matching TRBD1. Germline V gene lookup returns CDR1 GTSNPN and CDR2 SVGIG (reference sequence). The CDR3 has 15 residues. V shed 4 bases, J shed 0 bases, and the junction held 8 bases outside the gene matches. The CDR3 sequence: CAWTVDRAMNTEAFF. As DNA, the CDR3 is TGTGCCTGGACCGTAGACAGGGCCATGAACACTGAAGCTTTCTTT.

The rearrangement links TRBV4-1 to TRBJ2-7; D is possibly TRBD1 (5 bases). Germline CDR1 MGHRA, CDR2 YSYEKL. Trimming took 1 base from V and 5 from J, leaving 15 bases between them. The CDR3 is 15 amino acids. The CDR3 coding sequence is TGCGCCAGCAGCCAAGGAGCAGGGAATTACGACGAGCAGTACTTC. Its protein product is CASSQGAGNYDEQYF.

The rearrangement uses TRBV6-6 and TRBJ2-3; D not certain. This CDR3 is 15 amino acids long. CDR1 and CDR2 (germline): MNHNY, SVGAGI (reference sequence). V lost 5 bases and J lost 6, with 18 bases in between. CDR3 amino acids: CASSQAVIVSDTQYF. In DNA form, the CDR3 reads TGTGCCAGCAGTCAGGCCGTCATAGTATCGGATACGCAGTATTTT.